This passage covers 5 T cell receptor beta chains from one sample sequenced in a study of cytomegalovirus exposure and HLA in healthy donors. Researchers ran the PCR with 60 Vbeta and 13 Jbeta primers. The assay was immunoSEQ multiplex PCR, and TCRdb's table has in-frame clones only and misses some. In all, the sample yields about 77,000 clones. Sequencing was done on a sample of PBMCs. Every receptor here comes from a man in his fifties in good health and CMV-seropositive.

The V call is TRBV30, the J call TRBJ2-1, with TRBD2 as a possible D gene (5 bases). The length of the CDR3 is 14 residues. Trimming took off 0 bases at V and 11 bases at J, with 17 bases between the two ends. The germline CDR1 and CDR2 sequences are GTSNPN and SVGIG (reference sequence). The DNA for the CDR3 is TGTGCCTGGAGTGTACCCCTGCGGGCTAGTCAGCAGTTCTTC. Amino acid sequence: CAWSVPLRASQQFF.

The chain couples TRBV10-1 to TRBJ1-3; 9 nucleotides agree with TRBD1. The CDR3 has 13 amino acids. Germline assignment: CDR1 WNHNN and CDR2 SYGVQD (reference sequence). V was clipped by 5 bases and J by 10 bases; unmatched bases: 6. In nucleotides, the CDR3 is TGCGCCAGCAGTTCGGGACAGGGTGATACCATATATTTT. Protein: CASSSGQGDTIYF.

J is TRBJ2-1 and V is TRBV9; 11 nucleotides line up with TRBD2. The CDR3 covers 16 residues. The germline V gene has CDR1 SGDLS and CDR2 YYNGEE. J lost 2 bases, V lost 4 bases, and 5 bases had no gene match. CDR3 in DNA: TGTGCCAGCAGCCCGGAGGGACTAGCGGCCTACAATGAGCAGTTCTTC. It translates to CASSPEGLAAYNEQFF.

This sequence joins TRBV7-9 and TRBJ1-3; 7 bases agree with TRBD1. V was pared by 7 bases and J by 4 bases, with 10 bases of the junction left unmatched. Germline V gene sequence: CDR1 SEHNR, CDR2 FQNEAQ (reference sequence). There are 15 residues in the CDR3. CDR3 sequence: CASTQGGARGNTIYF. DNA for the CDR3: TGTGCCAGCACCCAAGGGGGCGCGCGGGGAAACACCATATATTTT.

The chain links TRBV19 to TRBJ1-2, with a possible D match to TRBD1 (6 bases). V was clipped by 6 bases and J by 8 bases, with 22 bases between them. From germline, CDR1 is LNHDA and CDR2 SQIVND (reference sequence). The CDR3 length is 15 residues. CDR3 region: CASRARNTPGAGYTF. CDR3 coding DNA: TGTGCCAGTAGGGCAAGGAACACACCAGGGGCGGGCTACACCTTC.